This T cell receptor beta chain appears in the sequencing data of a study of blood T cell repertoires in COVID-19. Per the germline V gene, CDR1 is KGHSH and CDR2 is LQKENI. The CDR3 contains 18 residues. Trimming removed 3 bases from V and 0 bases from J, with 15 bases in between. Sequencing used immunoSEQ multiplex PCR; TCRdb keeps in-frame clones, though not all of them. The sample records 10,000 to 15,000 clones, over 60% being singletons. The receptor's source is a man in his fifties or sixties with COVID-19, enrolled during active disease. Sequenced sample: peripheral blood. This chain connects TRBV18 to TRBJ2-6; TRBD1 is a possible D gene (5 bases). The CDR3 reads CASSPPKGRNSGANVLTF. The CDR3 bases are TGTGCCAGCTCACCCCCAAAGGGGCGGAACTCTGGGGCCAACGTCCTGACTTTC.